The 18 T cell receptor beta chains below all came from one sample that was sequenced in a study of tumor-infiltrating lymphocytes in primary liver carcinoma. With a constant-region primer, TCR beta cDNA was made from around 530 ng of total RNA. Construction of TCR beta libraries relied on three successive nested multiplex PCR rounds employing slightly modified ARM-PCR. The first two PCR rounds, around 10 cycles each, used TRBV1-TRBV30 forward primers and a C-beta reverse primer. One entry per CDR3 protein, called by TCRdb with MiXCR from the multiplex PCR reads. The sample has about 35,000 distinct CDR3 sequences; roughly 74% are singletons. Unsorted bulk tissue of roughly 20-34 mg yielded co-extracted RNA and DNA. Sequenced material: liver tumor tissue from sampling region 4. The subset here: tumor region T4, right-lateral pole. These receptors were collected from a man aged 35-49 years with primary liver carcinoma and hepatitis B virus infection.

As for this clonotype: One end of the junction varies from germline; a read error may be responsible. CDR3 protein: CASGYSGAGVRNELFF. In DNA form, the CDR3 reads TGTGCCAGCGGTTACTCTGGCGCGGGAGTGCGGAATGAGCTATTCTTC. The chain recombines TRBV6-5 with TRBJ2-1; 7 bases fit TRBD2. The CDR3 is 16 amino acids. The V gene's germline CDR1 is MNHEY and CDR2 SVGAGI.

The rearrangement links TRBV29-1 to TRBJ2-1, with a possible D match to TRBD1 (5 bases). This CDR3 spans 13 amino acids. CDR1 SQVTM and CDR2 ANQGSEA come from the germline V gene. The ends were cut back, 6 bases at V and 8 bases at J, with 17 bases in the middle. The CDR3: CSVICPEQDEQFF. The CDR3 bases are TGCAGCGTCATTTGCCCTGAACAGGATGAGCAGTTCTTC.

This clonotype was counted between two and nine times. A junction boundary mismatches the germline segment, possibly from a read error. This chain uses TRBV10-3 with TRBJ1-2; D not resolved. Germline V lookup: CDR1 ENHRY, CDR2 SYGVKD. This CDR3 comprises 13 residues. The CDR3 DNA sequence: TGCGCCATCAGTAAGTCTATAGGCTATGGCTACACCTTC. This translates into CAISKSIGYGYTF.

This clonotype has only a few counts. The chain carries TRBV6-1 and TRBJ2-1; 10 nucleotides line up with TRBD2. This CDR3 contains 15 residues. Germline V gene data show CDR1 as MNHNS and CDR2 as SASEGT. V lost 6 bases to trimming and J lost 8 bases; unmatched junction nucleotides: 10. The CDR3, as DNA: TGTGCCAGCAGAGGTGCACTAGCGGGGCTTTATGAGCAGTTCTTC. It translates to CASRGALAGLYEQFF.

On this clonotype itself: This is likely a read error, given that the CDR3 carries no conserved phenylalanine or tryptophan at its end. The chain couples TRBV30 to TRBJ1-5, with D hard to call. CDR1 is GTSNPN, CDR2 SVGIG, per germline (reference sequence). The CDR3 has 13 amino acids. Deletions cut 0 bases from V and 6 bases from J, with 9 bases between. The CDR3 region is CAWSVEGPQPQHL. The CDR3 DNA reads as TGTGCCTGGAGTGTCGAAGGGCCTCAGCCCCAGCATCTT.

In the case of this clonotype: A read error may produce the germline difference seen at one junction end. CDR3 nucleotides: TGTGCCAGCAGTCGGACTAGCCATGGAGATACGCAGTGTTTT. It encodes CASSRTSHGDTQCF. The gene calls are TRBV6-6 and TRBJ2-3; 8 nucleotides align to TRBD2. The germline CDR1 and CDR2 sequences are MNHNY and SVGAGI (reference sequence). This CDR3 spans 14 amino acids.

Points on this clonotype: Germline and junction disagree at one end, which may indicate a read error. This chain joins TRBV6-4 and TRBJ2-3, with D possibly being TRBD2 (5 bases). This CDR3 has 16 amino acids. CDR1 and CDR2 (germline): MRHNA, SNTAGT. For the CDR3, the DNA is TGTACCAGTAGTGACTCACAGTGCGGGAGCACAGATACGCAGTATTTT. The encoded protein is CTSSDSQCGSTDTQYF.

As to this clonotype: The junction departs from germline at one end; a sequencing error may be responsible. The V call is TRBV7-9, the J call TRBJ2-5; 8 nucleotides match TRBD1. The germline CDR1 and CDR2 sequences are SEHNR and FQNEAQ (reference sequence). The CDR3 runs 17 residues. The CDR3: CTRSLSDRGSYRETQYF. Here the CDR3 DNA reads TGTACCAGGAGCCTATCCGACAGGGGCTCATATCGGGAGACCCAGTACTTC. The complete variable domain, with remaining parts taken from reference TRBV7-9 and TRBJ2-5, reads DTGVSQNPRHKITKRGQNVTFRCDPISEHNRLYWYRQTLGQGPEFLTYFQNEAQLEKSRLLSDRFSAERPKGSFSTLEIQRTEQGDSAMYLCTRSLSDRGSYRETQYFGPGTRLLVL.

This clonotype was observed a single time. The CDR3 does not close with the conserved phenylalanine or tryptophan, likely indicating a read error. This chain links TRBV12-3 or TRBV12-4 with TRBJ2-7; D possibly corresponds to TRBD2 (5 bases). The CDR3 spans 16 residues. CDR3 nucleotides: TGTGCCAGCAATTTAGTTGCGGGTCTCGGTCTCTACGAGCAGTACTTG. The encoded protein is CASNLVAGLGLYEQYL.

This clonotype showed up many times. The CDR3 DNA reads as TGTGCCAGCAGCTTAGACGGGAACACAGATACGCAGTATTTT. Its translation is CASSLDGNTDTQYF. The chain employs TRBV7-2 and TRBJ2-3, with D maybe TRBD2 (5 bases). The CDR3 runs 14 residues. Germline CDR1 and CDR2: SGHTA and FQGNSA. Trimming pared 1 base from V and 2 bases from J, leaving 7 bases between.

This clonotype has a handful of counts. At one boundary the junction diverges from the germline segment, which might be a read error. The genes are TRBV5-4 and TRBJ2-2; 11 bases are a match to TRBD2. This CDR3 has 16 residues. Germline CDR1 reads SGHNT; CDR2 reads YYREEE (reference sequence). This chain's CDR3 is CASSLTSGSRTGELPF. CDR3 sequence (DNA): TGTGCCAGCAGCTTGACTAGCGGGAGTCGGACCGGGGAGCTGCCTTTT.

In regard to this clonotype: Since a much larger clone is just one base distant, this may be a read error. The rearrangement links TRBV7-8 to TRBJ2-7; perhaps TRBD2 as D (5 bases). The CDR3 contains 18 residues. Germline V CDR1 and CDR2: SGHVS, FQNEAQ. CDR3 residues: CVSHRTPPGGSWNYEQYF. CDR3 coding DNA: TGTGTCAGCCACCGAACACCACCCGGAGGCAGCTGGAACTACGAGCAGTACTTC.

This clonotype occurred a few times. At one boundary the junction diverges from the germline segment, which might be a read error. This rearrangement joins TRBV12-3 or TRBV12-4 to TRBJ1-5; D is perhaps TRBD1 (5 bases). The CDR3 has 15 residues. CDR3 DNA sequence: TGTGCCAGCAGTTTAGCCCAGGGCCCTAATCAGCTCCAGCATTTT. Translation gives CASSLAQGPNQLQHF.

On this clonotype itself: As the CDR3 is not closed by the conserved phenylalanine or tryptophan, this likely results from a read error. The chain's CDR3 is CANSFSLGGNEKLFL. The CDR3 region has the DNA TGTGCCAACAGTTTCAGTCTGGGGGGGAATGAAAAACTGTTTTTA. The rearrangement uses TRBV12-3 or TRBV12-4 and TRBJ1-4; possible D gene TRBD1, 5 bases. The CDR3 length is 15 residues.

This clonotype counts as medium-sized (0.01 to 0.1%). CDR3 sequence: CASSQPGRELFF. In DNA, the CDR3 is TGTGCCAGCAGCCAACCGGGCAGGGAGCTGTTTTTT. The chain employs TRBV12-3 or TRBV12-4 and TRBJ2-2; D gene unclear. The V end lost 6 bases, the J end lost 9 bases, and 11 bases lay between the germline ends. This CDR3 has 12 residues.

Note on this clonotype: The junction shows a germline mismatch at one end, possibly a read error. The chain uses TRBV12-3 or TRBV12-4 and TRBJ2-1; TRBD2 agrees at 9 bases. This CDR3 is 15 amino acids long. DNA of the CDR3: TGTGTCAGCAGTTTAGTAGCGGGGGTGGGTAATGAGCAGTTCTTC. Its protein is CVSSLVAGVGNEQFF.

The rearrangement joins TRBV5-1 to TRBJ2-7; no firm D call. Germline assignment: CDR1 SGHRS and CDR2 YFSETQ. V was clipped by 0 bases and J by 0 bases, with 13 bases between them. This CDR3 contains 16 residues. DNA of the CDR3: TGCGCCAGCAGCTTGGGGGTGCGGCGGACCTCCTACGAGCAGTACTTC. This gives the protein CASSLGVRRTSYEQYF.

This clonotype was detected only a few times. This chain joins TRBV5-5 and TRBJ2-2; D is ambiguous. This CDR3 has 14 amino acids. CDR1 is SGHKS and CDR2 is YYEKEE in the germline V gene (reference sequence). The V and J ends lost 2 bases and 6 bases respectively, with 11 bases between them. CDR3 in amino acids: CASSFSLNAGELFF. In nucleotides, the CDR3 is TGTGCCAGCAGCTTTAGCCTAAACGCCGGGGAGCTGTTTTTT.